This TCR beta chain comes out of a study of cytomegalovirus exposure and HLA in healthy donors. On the study more broadly: For the approximately 360 genotyped donors, about 81% fell within the Caucasian-associated ancestry cluster. Study-wide points: TCR beta sequences reportedly predicted the HLA-A and HLA-B alleles of most subjects accurately.

The PCR contained 60 Vbeta and 13 Jbeta primers. The assay was immunoSEQ multiplex PCR, and TCRdb's table has in-frame clones only and misses some. The table records some 120,000 clones, roughly two thirds of them present only once. The V end lost 9 bases, the J end lost 0 bases, and 12 bases lay between the germline ends. The germline CDR1 and CDR2 sequences are LNHDA and SQIVND (reference sequence). This CDR3 is built from 13 residues. As to this clone: The target antigen is unknown.

Input material: PBMCs. This TCR was recovered from a man under 40 in good health and CMV-seropositive. V gene TRBV19 combines with J gene TRBJ2-7; TRBD1 is a possible D gene (5 bases). The CDR3 DNA follows: TGTGCCAGCCAAAGACAGTCCTCCTACGAGCAGTACTTC. Its translation is CASQRQSSYEQYF.